Listed here are 12 T cell receptor beta chains from one sample, sequenced in a study of T cells expressing NK-cell markers. TCRdb reanalyzed the 5' RACE reads and collapses them to one entry per CDR3 protein, without DNA. This sample's clone table lists approximately 550,000 distinct CDR3 sequences. Sequenced: blood T cells: a sorted CD56 or NKG2C T cell subset, CD4+ or CD8+ T cells, or bulk PBMC T cells (not recorded which). All receptors come from a man younger than 35 in good health.

The chain combines TRBV12-3 or TRBV12-4 with TRBJ1-5; TCRdb outputs TRBD1, but without DNA this stays unchecked. This CDR3 spans 12 amino acids. The CDR3 loop reads CASSLAGGEQHF.

The chain uses TRBV5-1 and TRBJ2-3; TCRdb selects TRBD1, and the lack of DNA leaves this call unchecked. The CDR3 is 18 residues long. Germline CDR1 SGHRS, CDR2 YFSETQ. CDR3 region: CASSTSGTLLTSTDTQYF. Combining the CDR3 with reference TRBV5-1 and TRBJ2-3 gives the whole variable domain KAGVTQTPRYLIKTRGQQVTLSCSPISGHRSVSWYQQTPGQGLQFLFEYFSETQRNKGNFPGRFSGRQFSNSRSEMNVSTLELGDSALYLCASSTSGTLLTSTDTQYFGPGTRLTVL.

V usage is TRBV21-1 and J usage is TRBJ2-5; the TCRdb call, TRBD1, lacks DNA for checking. TRBV21-1 is designated a pseudogene. CDR3 length: 12 residues. The CDR3 spells CARTTGQETQYF.

The chain uses TRBV28 and TRBJ2-4; there is no DNA to check the TCRdb D call of TRBD1. The CDR3 is made up of 14 amino acids. CDR1 is MDHEN and CDR2 is SYDVKM in the germline V gene. CDR3 region: CASSFGRGPNIQYF. Filled out from reference TRBV28 and TRBJ2-4, the complete variable domain reads DVKVTQSSRYLVKRTGEKVFLECVQDMDHENMFWYRQDPGLGLRLIYFSYDVKMKEKGDIPEGYSVSREKKERFSLILESASTNQTSMYLCASSFGRGPNIQYFGAGTRLSVL.

The chain has TRBV29-1 and TRBJ2-1; TCRdb names TRBD1, which stays unverified in the absence of DNA. The germline V gene has CDR1 SQVTM and CDR2 ANQGSEA. The CDR3 is made up of 21 amino acids. The CDR3 spells CSVEGPLGGLGGSHSYNEQFF.

The chain links TRBV6-4 to TRBJ2-1; without DNA, the TCRdb call of TRBD1 cannot be checked. The CDR3 contains 19 residues. From germline, CDR1 is MRHNA and CDR2 SNTAGT. CDR3 protein: CASSSLGTGHYRQNNEQFF.

The chain couples TRBV7-9 to TRBJ2-1; no DNA is available, so the TRBD1 call from TCRdb remains unchecked. The germline V gene has CDR1 SEHNR and CDR2 FQNEAQ (reference sequence). CDR3 length: 17 amino acids. The CDR3 sequence: CASSSGQTGGLYNEQFF.

This CDR3 reads CASSLPSGTATEAFF. The rearrangement uses TRBV7-6 and TRBJ1-1; checking the TCRdb D call of TRBD1 is not possible without DNA. The CDR3 has 15 amino acids. Germline CDR1 reads SGHVS; CDR2 reads FNYEAQ. Full variable domain (missing parts from reference TRBV7-6 and TRBJ1-1): GAGVSQSPRYKVTKRGQDVALRCDPISGHVSLYWYRQALGQGPEFLTYFNYEAQQDKSGLPNDRFSAERPEGSISTLTIQRTEQRDSAMYRCASSLPSGTATEAFFGQGTRLTVV.

The V call is TRBV4-2, the J call TRBJ2-1. Germline values: CDR1 LGHNA, CDR2 YNFKEQ. The CDR3 covers 17 residues. The CDR3 sequence is CASSQDGSTSSYNEQFF.

The J gene is TRBJ2-2, the V gene TRBV27; TCRdb picks TRBD1, but there is no DNA to check that call. The CDR3 has 14 amino acids. Germline V lookup: CDR1 MNHEY, CDR2 SMNVEV (reference sequence). CDR3 amino acids: CASSLSRGTGELFF.

The genes are TRBV13 and TRBJ2-7; TCRdb gives TRBD1 as the D gene, but with no DNA this cannot be confirmed. Germline CDR1 reads PRHDT; CDR2 reads FYEKMQ (reference sequence). This CDR3 region has 16 residues. The CDR3 sequence is CASSYSGGRSNYEQYF.

V usage is TRBV3-1 and J usage is TRBJ2-1; the D gene TCRdb calls, TRBD2, cannot be checked with no DNA. The CDR3 covers 14 residues. CDR1 and CDR2 (germline): LGHDT, YNNKEL (reference sequence). The CDR3 protein is CASSLAGVPNEQFF.